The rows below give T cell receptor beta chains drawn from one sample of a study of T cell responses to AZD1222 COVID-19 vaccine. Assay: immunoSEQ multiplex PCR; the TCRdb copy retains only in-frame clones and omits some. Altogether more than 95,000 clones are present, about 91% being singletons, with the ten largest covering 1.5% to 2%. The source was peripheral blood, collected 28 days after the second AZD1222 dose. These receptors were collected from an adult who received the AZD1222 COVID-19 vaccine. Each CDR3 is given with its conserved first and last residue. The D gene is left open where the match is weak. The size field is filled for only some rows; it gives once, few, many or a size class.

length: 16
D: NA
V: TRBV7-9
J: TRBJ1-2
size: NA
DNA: TGTGCCAGCAACCTAGAAAACACCCAGGGGAGGCATGGCTACACCTTC
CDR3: CASNLENTQGRHGYTF

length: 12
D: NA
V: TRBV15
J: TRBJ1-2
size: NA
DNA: TGTGCCACCAGCAGAGATAGTTATGGCTACACCTTC
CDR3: CATSRDSYGYTF

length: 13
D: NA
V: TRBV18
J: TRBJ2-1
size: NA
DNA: TGTGCCAGCTCGCCACAGGGATCGAATGAGCAGTTCTTC
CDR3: CASSPQGSNEQFF

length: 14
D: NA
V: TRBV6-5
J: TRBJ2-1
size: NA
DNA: TGTGCCAGCACCTCGGGACGGATCTACAATGAGCAGTTCTTC
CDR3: CASTSGRIYNEQFF

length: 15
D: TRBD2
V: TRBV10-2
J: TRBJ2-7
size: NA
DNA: TGCGCCAGCAGTGAACTAGCGGGAGAAGTCTACGAGCAGTACTTC
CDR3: CASSELAGEVYEQYF

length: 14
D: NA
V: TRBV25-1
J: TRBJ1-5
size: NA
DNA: TGTGCCAGCAGTGAAGGGTCCGGCGATCAGCCCCAGCATTTT
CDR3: CASSEGSGDQPQHF

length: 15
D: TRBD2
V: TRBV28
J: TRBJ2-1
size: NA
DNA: TGTGCCAGCAGCAGGGGGATAGCGGGAGTGTCTGAGCAGTTCTTC
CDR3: CASSRGIAGVSEQFF

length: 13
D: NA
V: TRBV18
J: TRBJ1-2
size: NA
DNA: TGTGCCAGCTCACCCACAGTTAACTATGGCTACACCTTC
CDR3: CASSPTVNYGYTF

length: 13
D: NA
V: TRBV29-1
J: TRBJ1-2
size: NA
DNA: TGCAGCGTTGAAGAACCGGCCTCGCGGGGCTACACCTTC
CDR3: CSVEEPASRGYTF

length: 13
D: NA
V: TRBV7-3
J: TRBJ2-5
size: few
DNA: TGTGCCAGCAGCTCGGGCTCTGCAGAGACCCAGTACTTC
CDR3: CASSSGSAETQYF

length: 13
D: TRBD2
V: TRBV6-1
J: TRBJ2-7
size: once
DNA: TGTGCCAGAACGTTAGCGGGAGAAGGCGAGCAGTACTTC
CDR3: CARTLAGEGEQYF

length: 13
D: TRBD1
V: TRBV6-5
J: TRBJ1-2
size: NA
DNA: TGTGCCAGCGGAGGGGACAGCCTTTCTGGCTACACCTTC
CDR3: CASGGDSLSGYTF

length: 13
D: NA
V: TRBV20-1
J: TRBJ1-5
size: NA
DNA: TGCAGTGCTAGTAGGAAGGTTAATCAGCCCCAGCATTTT
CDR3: CSASRKVNQPQHF

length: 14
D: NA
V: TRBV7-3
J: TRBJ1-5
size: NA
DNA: TGTGCCAGCAGCTTAAGGGGCGGCAATCAGCCCCAGCATTTT
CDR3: CASSLRGGNQPQHF

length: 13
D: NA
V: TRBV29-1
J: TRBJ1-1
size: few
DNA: TGCAGCGTTGGTTCGGGCGAGGGATCAGAAGCTTTCTTT
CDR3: CSVGSGEGSEAFF

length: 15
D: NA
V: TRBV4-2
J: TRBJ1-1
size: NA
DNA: TGTGCCAGCAGCCAACCGTTACAGGCGTGGGGTGAAGCTTTCTTT
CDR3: CASSQPLQAWGEAFF

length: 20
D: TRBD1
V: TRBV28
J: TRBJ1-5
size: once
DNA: TGTGCCAGCAGTTTTGGCTTTAGTCCCGGGACAGGGGTTAACAATCAGCCCCAGCATTTT
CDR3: CASSFGFSPGTGVNNQPQHF

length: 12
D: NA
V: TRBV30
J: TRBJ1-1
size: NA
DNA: TGTGCCTCCGGGGGAGTTAACACTGAAGCTTTCTTT
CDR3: CASGGVNTEAFF

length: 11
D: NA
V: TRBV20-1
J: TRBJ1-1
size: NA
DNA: TGCAGTGCTCGGTGGGGCACTGAAGCTTTCTTT
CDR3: CSARWGTEAFF

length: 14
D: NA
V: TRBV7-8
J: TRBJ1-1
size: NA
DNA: TGTGCCAGCAGCTGGCCTGGATTGAACACTGAAGCTTTCTTT
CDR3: CASSWPGLNTEAFF

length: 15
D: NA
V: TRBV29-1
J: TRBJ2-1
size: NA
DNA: TGCAGCGTTCTCCCCCGGGACTCCAACTACAATGAGCAGTTCTTC
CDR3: CSVLPRDSNYNEQFF

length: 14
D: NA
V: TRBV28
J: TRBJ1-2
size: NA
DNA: TGTGCCAGCAGGACCACAGGGCGCAGCTATGGCTACACCTTC
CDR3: CASRTTGRSYGYTF

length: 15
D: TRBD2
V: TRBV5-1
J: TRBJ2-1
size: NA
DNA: TGCGCCAGCAGCACCTGGACTAGCGGAGAAAATGAGCAGTTCTTC
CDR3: CASSTWTSGENEQFF

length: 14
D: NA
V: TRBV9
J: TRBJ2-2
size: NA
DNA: TGTGCCAGCAGCGTTTTAGGGAACACCGGGGAGCTGTTTTTT
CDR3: CASSVLGNTGELFF

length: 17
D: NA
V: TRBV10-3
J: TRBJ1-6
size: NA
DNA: TGTGCCATCAGTTTTTCGGGACCGAACTCCTATAATTCACCCCTCCACTTT
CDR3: CAISFSGPNSYNSPLHF

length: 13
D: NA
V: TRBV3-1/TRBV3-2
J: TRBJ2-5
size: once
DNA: TGTGCCAGCAGCCAAGCAGTAACTACTACTCAGTACTTC
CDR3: CASSQAVTTTQYF

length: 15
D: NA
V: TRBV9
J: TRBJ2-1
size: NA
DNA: TGTGCCAGCAGCGTAACGGGACCTACTGACAATGAGCAGTTCTTC
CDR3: CASSVTGPTDNEQFF

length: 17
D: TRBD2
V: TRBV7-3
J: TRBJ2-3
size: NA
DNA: TGTGCCAGCAGCACCGGAAGCGGGAGGGCCGGGGCAGATACGCAGTATTTT
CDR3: CASSTGSGRAGADTQYF

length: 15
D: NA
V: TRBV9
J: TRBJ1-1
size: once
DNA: TGTGCCAGCAGCGAGCCTTGGGGCTTGAACACTGAAGCTTTCTTT
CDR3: CASSEPWGLNTEAFF

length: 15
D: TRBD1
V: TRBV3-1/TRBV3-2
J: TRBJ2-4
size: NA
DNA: TGTGCCAGCAGCCAAGAGGGACAGGGGTTACACATTCAGTACTTC
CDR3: CASSQEGQGLHIQYF

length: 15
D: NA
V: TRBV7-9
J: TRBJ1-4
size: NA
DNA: TGTGCCAGCTCTCGGGACGGGCGAACAAATGAAAAACTGTTTTTT
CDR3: CASSRDGRTNEKLFF

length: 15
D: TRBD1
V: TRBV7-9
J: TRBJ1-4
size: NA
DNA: TGTGCCAGCAGCTTAGACGGGACAGGGTGGGAAAAACTGTTTTTT
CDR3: CASSLDGTGWEKLFF

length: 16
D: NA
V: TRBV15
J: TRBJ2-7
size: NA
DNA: TGTGCCACCAGCAGGCGAATCTCTGTGGATCCCTACGAGCAGTACTTC
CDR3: CATSRRISVDPYEQYF

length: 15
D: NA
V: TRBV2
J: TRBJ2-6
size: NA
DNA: TGTGCCAGCAGGGGAAGCCTTGGTGGGGCCAACGTCCTGACTTTC
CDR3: CASRGSLGGANVLTF

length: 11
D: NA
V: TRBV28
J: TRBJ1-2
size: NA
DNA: TGTGCCAGCAGTTTCAGGGATGGCTACACCTTC
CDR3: CASSFRDGYTF

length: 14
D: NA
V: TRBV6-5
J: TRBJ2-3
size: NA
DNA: TGTGCCAGCAGTTACCGGTCCGGGCCAGATACGCAGTATTTT
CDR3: CASSYRSGPDTQYF

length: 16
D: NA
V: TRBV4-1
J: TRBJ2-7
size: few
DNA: TGCGCCAGCAGCCAAGTCTGGTCAGGCTCCGGGTACGAGCAGTACTTC
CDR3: CASSQVWSGSGYEQYF

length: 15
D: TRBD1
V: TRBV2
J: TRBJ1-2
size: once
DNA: TGTGCCAGCAGGCCCCTGACAGGGGGGGACTATGGCTACACCTTC
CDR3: CASRPLTGGDYGYTF

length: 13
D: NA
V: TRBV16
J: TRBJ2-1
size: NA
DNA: TGTGCCAGCAGCCAATGGGGTTCTGGTGAGCAGTTCTTC
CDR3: CASSQWGSGEQFF

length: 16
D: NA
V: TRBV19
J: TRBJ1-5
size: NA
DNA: TGTGCCAGTAGTATACCCCCAGGGACCTTTGGTCAGCCCCAGCATTTT
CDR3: CASSIPPGTFGQPQHF

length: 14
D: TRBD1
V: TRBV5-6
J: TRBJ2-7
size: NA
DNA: TGTGCCAGCAGCGGCACTGACAGGGCCTACGAGCAGTACTTC
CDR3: CASSGTDRAYEQYF

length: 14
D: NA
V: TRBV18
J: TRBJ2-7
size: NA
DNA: TGTGCCAGCTCACCCTCGACAGGTTCCCTCGAGCAGTACTTC
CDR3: CASSPSTGSLEQYF

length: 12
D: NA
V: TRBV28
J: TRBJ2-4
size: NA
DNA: TGTGCCAGCAGTCCCCTGAATAACATTCAGTACTTC
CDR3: CASSPLNNIQYF

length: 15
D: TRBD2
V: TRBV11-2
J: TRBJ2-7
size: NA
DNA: TGTGCCAGCAGCTTAGGTTTAGGGGACTACTACGAGCAGTACTTC
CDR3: CASSLGLGDYYEQYF

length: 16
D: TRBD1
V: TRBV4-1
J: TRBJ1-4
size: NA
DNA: TGCGCCAGCAGCCAACAGGGGGCTACCACTAATGAAAAACTGTTTTTT
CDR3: CASSQQGATTNEKLFF

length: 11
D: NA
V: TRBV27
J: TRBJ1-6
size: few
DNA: TGTGCCAGCAGTTTAGGTTCACCCCTCCACTTT
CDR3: CASSLGSPLHF

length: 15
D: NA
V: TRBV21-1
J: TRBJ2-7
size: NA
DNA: TGTGCCAGCAGCAAGGGTGGCGGTTACACCTACGAGCAGTACTTC
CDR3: CASSKGGGYTYEQYF

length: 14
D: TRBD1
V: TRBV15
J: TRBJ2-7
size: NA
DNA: TGTGCCACCAGCAGAGGACAGGGCACCTACGAGCAGTACTTC
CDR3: CATSRGQGTYEQYF